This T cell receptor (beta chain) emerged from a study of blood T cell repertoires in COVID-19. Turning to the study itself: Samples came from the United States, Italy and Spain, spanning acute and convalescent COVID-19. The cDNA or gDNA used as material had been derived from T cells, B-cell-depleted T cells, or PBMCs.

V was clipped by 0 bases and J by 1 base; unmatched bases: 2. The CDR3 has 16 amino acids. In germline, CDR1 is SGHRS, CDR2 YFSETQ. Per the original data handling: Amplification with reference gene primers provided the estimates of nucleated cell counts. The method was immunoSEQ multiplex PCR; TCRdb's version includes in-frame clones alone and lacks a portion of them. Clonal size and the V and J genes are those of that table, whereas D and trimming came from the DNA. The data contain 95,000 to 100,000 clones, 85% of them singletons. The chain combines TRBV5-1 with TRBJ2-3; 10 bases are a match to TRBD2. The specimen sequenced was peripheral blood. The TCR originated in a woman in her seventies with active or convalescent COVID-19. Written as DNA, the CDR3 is TGCGCCAGCAGCTTGGGGGGGACTAGCGGCACAGATACGCAGTATTTT. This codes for CASSLGGTSGTDTQYF.